One and the same sample provided the 12 T cell receptor beta chains below, sequenced in a study of blood T cell repertoires in COVID-19. Assay used: immunoSEQ multiplex PCR; TCRdb lists only in-frame clones, some missing. Here the sample spans about 170,000 clones, roughly four fifths being singletons. Sequenced input: peripheral blood. The receptor source for this set is a woman older than 75 with COVID-19, enrolled during active disease.

This rearrangement joins TRBV6-2 or TRBV6-3 to TRBJ1-6, with D perhaps matching TRBD1 (6 bases). The germline CDR1 and CDR2 sequences are MNHEY and SVGEGT. CDR3 size: 14 residues. V was clipped by 4 bases and J by 6 bases, with 10 bases between them. The CDR3 is CASSLQGGNSPLHF. In nucleotides, the CDR3 is TGTGCCAGCAGTTTACAGGGTGGTAATTCACCCCTCCACTTT.

This clone was picked up a small number of times. V is TRBV29-1 and J is TRBJ2-5; the match to TRBD1 covers 9 bases. Germline V lookup: CDR1 SQVTM, CDR2 ANQGSEA. After removal of 3 bases from V and 4 bases from J, the junction contained 6 bases not matched to a gene. The length of the CDR3 is 14 residues. The CDR3 here is CSVDRGQGPETQYF. In DNA, the CDR3 is TGCAGCGTTGACCGGGGACAGGGCCCAGAGACCCAGTACTTC.

The chain joins TRBV3-1 (or the pseudogene TRBV3-2) to TRBJ2-7, with D unresolved. Germline loops: CDR1 LGHDT, CDR2 YNNKEL (reference sequence). This CDR3 is built from 14 residues. Trimming took off 1 base at V and 3 bases at J, with 10 bases between the two ends. In nucleotides, the CDR3 is TGTGCCAGCAGCCAAGCTCCCGGTGGCTACGAGCAGTACTTC. Translated: CASSQAPGGYEQYF.

The chain carries TRBV29-1 and TRBJ2-5, with D possibly being TRBD2 (5 bases). Trimming took 3 bases from V and 0 from J, leaving 17 bases between them. This CDR3 region has 16 residues. The V gene's germline CDR1 is SQVTM and CDR2 ANQGSEA. CDR3 sequence: CSVDGSGEGNQETQYF. CDR3 bases: TGCAGCGTTGATGGAAGCGGTGAGGGTAACCAAGAGACCCAGTACTTC.

The chain combines TRBV2 with TRBJ2-5; D may be TRBD1 (6 bases). The CDR3 has 13 residues. Germline values: CDR1 SNHLY, CDR2 FYNNEI. Trimming left V 6 bases short and J 4 bases short, with 12 bases between. The CDR3 DNA reads TGTGCCAGCAGGGAGGACAGTTCAGAGACCCAGTACTTC. Translation gives CASREDSSETQYF.

This chain joins TRBV2 and TRBJ1-1; 9 nucleotides line up with TRBD1. Germline V gene lookup returns CDR1 SNHLY and CDR2 FYNNEI. This CDR3 is built from 17 residues. J gave up 0 bases and V 7 bases, and 12 bases lay outside the gene matches. The CDR3 loop reads CASIRRTGDIMNTEAFF. CDR3 nucleotide sequence: TGTGCCAGCATCCGCCGGACAGGGGACATCATGAACACTGAAGCTTTCTTT.

The V and J genes are TRBV3-1 (or the pseudogene TRBV3-2) and TRBJ2-1, with 7 bases lining up with TRBD2. Trimming cost V 1 base and J 7 bases; bases outside gene matches: 10. The CDR3 runs to 16 residues. CDR1 is LGHDT and CDR2 is YNNKEL in the germline V gene (reference sequence). CDR3 in amino acids: CASSQALRGSDNEQFF. Here the CDR3 DNA reads TGTGCCAGCAGCCAAGCTTTGCGGGGGTCGGATAATGAGCAGTTCTTC.

The chain joins TRBV7-2 to TRBJ2-5; TRBD1 matches 8 bases. The ends lost 1 base at V and 0 bases at J; junction bases unmatched: 1. The V gene's germline CDR1 is SGHTA and CDR2 FQGNSA. CDR3 length equals 15 residues. CDR3 bases: TGTGCCAGCAGCTTAGGGACAGGGTACCAAGAGACCCAGTACTTC. This sequence encodes CASSLGTGYQETQYF.

The chain joins TRBV2 to TRBJ2-7; 7 bases agree with TRBD2. The CDR3 consists of 16 residues. Per the germline V gene, CDR1 is SNHLY and CDR2 is FYNNEI. The junction had 11 bases not matched to a gene; V was cut back by 4 bases and J by 2 bases. The CDR3 spells CASSGGGDRPTYEQYF. CDR3 nucleotide sequence: TGTGCCAGCAGTGGTGGGGGGGACCGACCAACCTACGAGCAGTACTTC.

This clone was seen more than once but under ten times. The chain recombines TRBV3-1 (or the pseudogene TRBV3-2) with TRBJ1-1; D is possibly TRBD1 (5 bases). This CDR3 contains 14 residues. V lost 1 base to trimming and J lost 5 bases, with 11 bases between them. Germline V gene data show CDR1 as LGHDT and CDR2 as YNNKEL (reference sequence). The CDR3 DNA is TGTGCCAGCAGCCAAGCGGCAGGGTCAACTGAAGCTTTCTTT. Translation: CASSQAAGSTEAFF.

V is TRBV7-9 and J is TRBJ2-7, with a weak D call TRBD2 (5 bases). CDR3 length equals 16 residues. V was shortened by 5 bases and J by 2 bases, with 19 bases between the two germline ends. From germline, CDR1 is SEHNR and CDR2 FQNEAQ (reference sequence). This CDR3 reads CASSDGRWTGTYEQYF. The CDR3 DNA is TGTGCCAGCAGCGACGGCCGCTGGACTGGTACCTACGAGCAGTACTTC.

The rearrangement joins TRBV6-5 to TRBJ2-7, with D unclear. CDR3 length: 15 residues. Per germline, CDR1 MNHEY and CDR2 SVGAGI. V was cut by 2 bases and J by 2 bases, with 13 bases left in between. The DNA of the CDR3 is TGTGCCAGCAGTTACACCTACTTAACCCCCTACGAGCAGTACTTC. It specifies CASSYTYLTPYEQYF.